The next 30 T cell receptor beta chains were all read from a single sample in a study of blood T cell repertoires in COVID-19. Profiling relied on immunoSEQ multiplex PCR, and the TCRdb table lists in-frame clones only, not all of them. The repertoire holds around 130,000 clones, more than 70% seen once, with 1.4% to 1.5% in the top ten. The specimen was peripheral blood. The receptors come from a man aged 55 to 69 with acute or convalescent COVID-19.

The genes are TRBV5-1 and TRBJ2-7; 7 positions agree with TRBD2. After removal of 3 bases from V and 2 bases from J, the junction contained 8 bases not matched to a gene. This CDR3 has 15 residues. The germline V gene has CDR1 SGHRS and CDR2 YFSETQ. The CDR3 reads CASSWGGAGAYEQYF. For the CDR3, the DNA is TGCGCCAGCAGCTGGGGAGGGGCGGGGGCCTACGAGCAGTACTTC.

The CDR3 reads CASSVGRAFSEAFF. The CDR3, as DNA: TGTGCCAGCAGCGTAGGGCGGGCGTTCAGTGAAGCTTTCTTT. The chain has TRBV9 and TRBJ1-1; D gene uncertain. Germline V gene lookup returns CDR1 SGDLS and CDR2 YYNGEE. V lost 0 bases to trimming and J lost 7 bases, with 13 bases between them. The CDR3 loop spans 14 amino acids.

The rearrangement joins TRBV29-1 to TRBJ2-7, with 7 bases matching TRBD2. The junction had 10 bases not matched to a gene; V was cut back by 5 bases and J by 3 bases. Germline CDR1 reads SQVTM; CDR2 reads ANQGSEA. The CDR3 totals 14 residues. The CDR3 nucleotides read TGCAGCGTTTTGACTAGCCTGAACCACTACGAGCAGTACTTC. Its translation is CSVLTSLNHYEQYF.

The chain is built from TRBV2 and TRBJ1-2; a weak D match, TRBD1 (5 bases). Trimming removed 1 base from V and 4 bases from J, with 7 bases in between. This CDR3 spans 13 amino acids. Germline V gene sequence: CDR1 SNHLY, CDR2 FYNNEI. The CDR3 region has the DNA TGTGCCAGCAGTGAAGGCGGGACCTATGGCTACACCTTC. It yields the protein CASSEGGTYGYTF.

This chain uses TRBV7-2 with TRBJ1-4, with D possibly TRBD1 on 6 matching bases. The CDR3 totals 14 residues. Looked up from germline, CDR1 is SGHTA and CDR2 is FQGNSA. V was cut by 5 bases and J by 2 bases, with 9 bases left in between. The DNA for the CDR3 is TGTGCCAGCAGCACAGGGTCCACTAATGAAAAACTGTTTTTT. Protein: CASSTGSTNEKLFF.

The DNA of the CDR3 is TGCGCCAGCAGCTTGGCCGGCAGAGGAGAAGAGACCCAGTACTTC. The encoded protein is CASSLAGRGEETQYF. The rearrangement links TRBV5-1 to TRBJ2-5; D uncertain. Germline CDR1 is SGHRS and CDR2 is YFSETQ. This CDR3 is 15 amino acids long. V gave up 0 bases and J gave up 3 bases, with 12 bases separating them.

V usage is TRBV19 and J usage is TRBJ2-1; D possibly corresponds to TRBD2 (6 bases). Germline CDR1 LNHDA, CDR2 SQIVND (reference sequence). The CDR3 covers 16 residues. Trimming removed 4 bases at V and 0 bases at J, with 13 bases between. The CDR3 protein is CASSSGAVSSYNEQFF. The CDR3 bases are TGTGCCAGTAGTAGCGGGGCAGTGAGCTCCTACAATGAGCAGTTCTTC.

The V and J genes are TRBV6-1 and TRBJ2-7; a possible D gene is TRBD1 (5 bases). V lost 2 bases and J 4 bases, leaving 15 bases between the germline ends. The germline V gene has CDR1 MNHNS and CDR2 SASEGT. This CDR3 is built from 15 residues. As DNA, the CDR3 is TGTGCCAGCAGTGAATCCCAGGGAAATTGGTACGAGCAGTACTTC. It yields the protein CASSESQGNWYEQYF.

V is TRBV9 and J is TRBJ2-7, with D possibly being TRBD2 (5 bases). Germline CDR1 and CDR2: SGDLS and YYNGEE. The CDR3 contains 16 residues. Trimming shortened V by 6 bases and J by 0 bases, and 19 bases separated the two germline ends. In DNA, the CDR3 is TGTGCCAGCACCCCTGCCGAGGGTTTAGGCTCCTACGAGCAGTACTTC. Translation gives CASTPAEGLGSYEQYF.

The chain combines TRBV3-1 (or the pseudogene TRBV3-2) with TRBJ1-4; 7 nucleotides agree with TRBD1. Germline lookup yields CDR1 LGHDT and CDR2 YNNKEL (reference sequence). V lost 3 bases to trimming and J lost 7 bases; unmatched junction nucleotides: 8. CDR3 length equals 15 residues. DNA for the CDR3: TGTGCCAGCAGCCACCCGACAGGGTGGGGTGAAAAACTGTTTTTT. It is translated as CASSHPTGWGEKLFF.

The chain is built from TRBV29-1 and TRBJ2-1; TRBD1 matches at 7 bases. V gave up 1 base and J gave up 4 bases; unmatched junction bases: 13. This CDR3 comprises 17 residues. CDR1 and CDR2 from the germline V gene are SQVTM and ANQGSEA. In nucleotides, the CDR3 is TGCAGCGTTGAAGGAGTAGGTTTGGGACAGCGTTACAATGAGCAGTTCTTC. Its protein is CSVEGVGLGQRYNEQFF.

The chain uses TRBV6-5 and TRBJ1-5; 10 nucleotides match TRBD1. The CDR3 spans 14 residues. J was trimmed by 7 bases and V by 4 bases; bases with no gene match: 4. Germline assignment: CDR1 MNHEY and CDR2 SVGAGI. This CDR3 is CASSLTGGVQPQHF. The CDR3 bases are TGTGCCAGCAGTTTGACAGGGGGCGTACAGCCCCAGCATTTT.

A few counts support this clone. The chain combines TRBV7-9 with TRBJ1-1; the D gene is possibly TRBD1 (5 bases). The CDR3 totals 13 residues. Germline loops: CDR1 SEHNR, CDR2 FQNEAQ (reference sequence). Trimming took off 8 bases at V and 5 bases at J, with 15 bases between the two ends. The chain's CDR3 is CASSRGLTTEAFF. CDR3 nucleotides: TGTGCCAGCTCCCGGGGGTTAACGACTGAAGCTTTCTTT.

Only a few counts were recorded for this clone. The chain employs TRBV6-5 and TRBJ1-1; the match to TRBD1 covers 7 bases. Germline-derived CDR1 and CDR2 are MNHEY and SVGAGI. J lost 5 bases, V lost 6 bases, and 6 bases had no gene match. The CDR3 covers 13 residues. CDR3 region: CASSQGVGTEAFF. CDR3 coding DNA: TGTGCCAGCAGCCAGGGGGTGGGTACTGAAGCTTTCTTT.

The chain employs TRBV3-1 (or the pseudogene TRBV3-2) and TRBJ1-6, with TRBD1 as a possible D gene (6 bases). Germline assignment: CDR1 LGHDT and CDR2 YNNKEL (reference sequence). V lost 3 bases to trimming and J lost 7 bases, with 10 bases between them. This CDR3 is built from 14 residues. The CDR3 is CASSHEGGNSPLHF. The CDR3 DNA reads TGTGCCAGCAGCCACGAAGGGGGAAATTCACCCCTCCACTTT.

The chain recombines TRBV27 with TRBJ2-1; D perhaps matches TRBD1 (5 bases). The CDR3 spans 15 residues. Germline V CDR1 and CDR2: MNHEY, SMNVEV (reference sequence). Between the trimmed V and J ends, which lost 2 bases and 1 base, there was a span of 9 bases. CDR3 nucleotides: TGTGCCAGCAGTTTACCTCAGGGATCCTACAATGAGCAGTTCTTC. Encoded protein: CASSLPQGSYNEQFF.

The chain recombines TRBV12-5 with TRBJ1-2; 11 positions agree with TRBD1. The V segment lost 0 bases and the J segment 0 bases; nucleotides outside the gene matches: 6. Germline V gives CDR1 LGHNT, CDR2 FRNRAP. This CDR3 is built from 18 residues. The CDR3: CASGLVLRTGGTNYGYTF. CDR3 nucleotide sequence: TGTGCTAGTGGTTTGGTACTTCGGACAGGGGGCACTAACTATGGCTACACCTTC.

The V gene is TRBV2, the J gene TRBJ1-4, with TRBD1 as a possible D gene (5 bases). The ends were cut back, 3 bases at V and 7 bases at J, with 18 bases in the middle. Germline V gene sequence: CDR1 SNHLY, CDR2 FYNNEI. CDR3 length: 16 residues. In DNA form, the CDR3 reads TGTGCCAGCAGTGATATTTTATGGGGACTGGGTGAAAAACTGTTTTTT. It codes for CASSDILWGLGEKLFF. The entire variable domain, with the rest obtained from reference TRBV2 and TRBJ1-4, is as follows: EPEVTQTPSHQVTQMGQEVILRCVPISNHLYFYWYRQILGQKVEFLVSFYNNEISEKSEIFDDQFSVERPDGSNFTLKIRSTKLEDSAMYFCASSDILWGLGEKLFFGSGTQLSVL.

The CDR3 region has the DNA TGTGCCTGGACCTCCGGACAGGGCAATCAGCCCCAGCATTTT. Its protein is CAWTSGQGNQPQHF. This chain uses TRBV30 with TRBJ1-5; 7 bases align to TRBD1. V dropped 4 bases and J dropped 2; count of bases not matched to a gene: 5. Germline lookup yields CDR1 GTSNPN and CDR2 SVGIG (reference sequence). CDR3 length: 14 residues.

As concerns this clone: Other DNA sequences in this specimen translate into the identical CDR3. The chain joins TRBV7-3 to TRBJ2-3, with 8 bases identical to TRBD1. Per germline, CDR1 SGHTA and CDR2 FQGTGA. This CDR3 is built from 15 residues. Trimming at V came to 5 bases and at J to 2 bases, leaving 6 bases not matched to a gene. The CDR3 loop reads CASSADRGFTDTQYF. CDR3 DNA: TGTGCCAGCAGCGCCGACAGGGGATTCACAGATACGCAGTATTTT.

V usage is TRBV7-6 and J usage is TRBJ2-2, with 14 bases aligning to TRBD2. J was trimmed by 3 bases and V by 6 bases; bases with no gene match: 3. Germline lookup yields CDR1 SGHVS and CDR2 FNYEAQ. The CDR3 loop spans 16 amino acids. The CDR3 nucleotides read TGTGCCAGCAGGAGACTAGCGGGAGGGTACACCGGGGAGCTGTTTTTT. Protein product: CASRRLAGGYTGELFF.

This chain joins TRBV7-8 and TRBJ2-3, with TRBD2 identical over 9 bases. Germline values: CDR1 SGHVS, CDR2 FQNEAQ. The CDR3 has 16 residues. V trimming: 0 bases; J trimming: 8 bases; junction bases outside the gene matches: 9. CDR3 sequence (DNA): TGTGCCAGCAGCTTAGCGGGCGCGGGGGGGTACGTTACGCAGTATTTT. Protein: CASSLAGAGGYVTQYF.

The gene calls are TRBV7-3 and TRBJ1-2, with D unresolved. Germline CDR1 SGHTA, CDR2 FQGTGA. This CDR3 comprises 15 residues. Trimming removed 5 bases from V and 5 bases from J, with 18 bases in between. CDR3 in amino acids: CASSPTGAELYGYTF. The CDR3, as DNA: TGTGCCAGCAGCCCCACCGGAGCTGAGCTATATGGCTACACCTTC.

This clone was counted a few times. The rearrangement links TRBV5-1 to TRBJ2-7; D might be TRBD2 (5 bases). Deletions cut 5 bases from V and 3 bases from J, with 15 bases between. Germline lookup yields CDR1 SGHRS and CDR2 YFSETQ. This CDR3 contains 14 residues. Here the CDR3 DNA reads TGCGCCAGCAGTGGGTCCGGGATGCTCTACGAGCAGTACTTC. Its translation is CASSGSGMLYEQYF.

This sequence joins TRBV5-1 and TRBJ1-5; 8 bases map to TRBD1. Trimming took 0 bases from V and 2 from J; bases not matched to a gene: 4. The CDR3 runs 16 residues. Germline CDR1 reads SGHRS; CDR2 reads YFSETQ. The CDR3 here is CASSLGVTGGNQPQHF. The CDR3 bases are TGCGCCAGCAGCTTGGGAGTGACAGGGGGCAATCAGCCCCAGCATTTT. Full variable domain (rest looked up from reference TRBV5-1 and TRBJ1-5): KAGVTQTPRYLIKTRGQQVTLSCSPISGHRSVSWYQQTPGQGLQFLFEYFSETQRNKGNFPGRFSGRQFSNSRSEMNVSTLELGDSALYLCASSLGVTGGNQPQHFGDGTRLSIL.

This chain joins TRBV4-2 and TRBJ1-5; D uncertain. V was clipped by 0 bases and J by 5 bases, with 5 bases between them. The germline V gene has CDR1 LGHNA and CDR2 YNFKEQ. The CDR3 is 13 amino acids. The CDR3: CASSQDLDQPQHF. CDR3 in DNA: TGTGCCAGCAGCCAAGACCTAGATCAGCCCCAGCATTTT.

The chain is built from TRBV5-1 and TRBJ2-1; TRBD1 matches 9 bases. Germline V lookup: CDR1 SGHRS, CDR2 YFSETQ. Trimming at V came to 4 bases and at J to 4 bases, leaving 9 bases not matched to a gene. The CDR3 loop spans 16 amino acids. CDR3 sequence (DNA): TGCGCCAGCAGCCCGGAACCGGGACAGGGTTACAATGAGCAGTTCTTC. Protein product: CASSPEPGQGYNEQFF.

The rearrangement joins TRBV5-4 to TRBJ2-5; TRBD2 matches at 12 bases. The CDR3 covers 15 residues. Trimming at V came to 7 bases and at J to 0 bases, leaving 4 bases not matched to a gene. Germline CDR1 is SGHNT and CDR2 is YYREEE (reference sequence). The DNA of the CDR3 is TGTGCCAGCCGACTAGCGGGGGCGTACCAAGAGACCCAGTACTTC. This translates into CASRLAGAYQETQYF.

With respect to this clone: Relative to the germline gene, one junction end is altered; a read error may explain this. The chain joins TRBV3-1 (or the pseudogene TRBV3-2) to TRBJ2-3; 7 bases map to TRBD2. The germline CDR1 and CDR2 sequences are LGHDT and YNNKEL (reference sequence). This CDR3 contains 15 residues. DNA of the CDR3: TGTGCCAGCAGTCAAGCGGGATCTGGCACAGATACGCAGTATTTT. This codes for CASSQAGSGTDTQYF.

The V gene is TRBV5-4, the J gene TRBJ2-7; 16 bases are shared with TRBD2. J was trimmed by 2 bases and V by 4 bases; bases with no gene match: 12. CDR3 length equals 19 residues. In germline, CDR1 is SGHNT, CDR2 YYREEE (reference sequence). CDR3 in DNA: TGTGCCAGCAGCGCTGGGGGACTAGCGGGGGGGCATAGCCCCTACGAGCAGTACTTC. Translating gives CASSAGGLAGGHSPYEQYF. The full variable domain, in which reference TRBV5-4 and TRBJ2-7 provide the parts outside the CDR3, is ETGVTQSPTHLIKTRGQQVTLRCSSQSGHNTVSWYQQALGQGPQFIFQYYREEENGRGNFPPRFSGLQFPNYSSELNVNALELDDSALYLCASSAGGLAGGHSPYEQYFGPGTRLTVT.